This is a list of T cell receptor beta chains from one sample in a study of T cells in Graves' hyperthyroidism and ophthalmopathy. TCRdb recomputed calls from the multiplex PCR reads with MiXCR, one row per CDR3 protein. Among 350,000 to 500,000 distinct CDR3 sequences listed, roughly an eighth were seen once. Sequencing used blood. Receptors were obtained from a woman younger than 35 with Graves' hyperthyroidism. The CDR3 runs from the conserved cysteine through the conserved F or W. D genes are given only for firm matches. Part of the rows lack a size; the others show once, few, many or a class for expanded clones.

v_gene,abundance,j_gene,d_gene,CDR3aa,CDR3nt
TRBV5-1,.,TRBJ2-3,.,CASSLWAGRLGTQYF,TGTGCCAGCAGCTTATGGGCAGGGCGGTTAGGTACGCAGTATTTT
TRBV20-1,many,TRBJ2-1,.,CSVFLGEQFF,TGCAGTGTCTTCCTCGGCGAGCAGTTCTTC
TRBV20-1,few,TRBJ2-7,.,CSARDVFKSSYEQYF,TGCAGTGCTAGAGATGTGTTCAAGAGCTCCTACGAGCAGTACTTC
TRBV12-3/TRBV12-4,.,TRBJ1-2,TRBD1,CASSSGQGSSSF,TGTGCCAGCAGTTCCGGACAGGGGTCGTCATCCTTC
TRBV19,.,TRBJ2-1,TRBD2,CASSIIERERQFF,TGTGCCAGTAGTATTATTGAGCGGGAGAGACAGTTCTTC
TRBV6-2/TRBV6-3,.,TRBJ2-5,TRBD2,CASSYLASGSAETQYF,TGTGCCAGCAGTTACTTGGCTAGCGGGAGTGCCGAGACCCAGTACTTC
TRBV18,few,TRBJ2-6,.,CASSGPQGVNVLTF,TGTGCCAGCTCAGGGCCCCAGGGAGTCAACGTCCTGACTTTC
TRBV9,.,TRBJ1-2,.,CASSADSGTGYGYTF,TGTGCCAGCAGCGCAGACTCCGGGACCGGATATGGCTACACCTTC
TRBV11-2,many,TRBJ2-1,TRBD2,CASSLTSRNEQFF,TGTGCCAGCAGCTTGACTAGCCGTAATGAGCAGTTCTTC
TRBV15,many,TRBJ2-1,TRBD1,CATSVEGGVGNEQFF,TGTGCCACCAGCGTGGAAGGGGGCGTTGGGAATGAGCAGTTCTTC
TRBV10-1,.,TRBJ2-3,.,CASSPAGMGLRDTQYF,TGCGCCAGCAGTCCCGCGGGGATGGGTTTGCGAGATACGCAGTATTTT
TRBV5-1,.,TRBJ2-1,TRBD2,CASSLGFKRGTDNEQFF,TGCGCCAGCAGCTTGGGGTTCAAGCGGGGGACCGACAATGAGCAGTTCTTC
TRBV20-1,many,TRBJ2-2,TRBD2,CSTLGLAGRTGELFF,TGCAGTACCTTGGGACTAGCGGGAAGGACCGGGGAGCTGTTTTTT
TRBV25-1,many,TRBJ1-2,TRBD1,CASSDPRQGADYGYTF,TGTGCCAGCAGTGACCCCCGACAGGGGGCTGACTATGGCTACACCTTC
TRBV5-1,.,TRBJ2-7,TRBD2,CASSLVTSGRAKNPYEQYF,TGCGCCAGCAGCTTGGTTACTAGCGGGAGGGCCAAAAATCCCTACGAGCAGTACTTC
TRBV3-1,many,TRBJ2-7,TRBD2,CASSQAAGDEQYF,TGTGCCAGCAGCCAAGCAGCGGGAGACGAGCAGTACTTC
TRBV19,few,TRBJ1-4,.,CAPEHRTLYEKLFF,TGTGCCCCCGAACACAGGACCCTTTATGAAAAACTGTTTTTT
TRBV30,many,TRBJ2-1,.,CAWSRDVEQFF,TGTGCCTGGAGTCGGGACGTTGAGCAGTTCTTC
TRBV6-2/TRBV6-3,.,TRBJ2-2,TRBD2,CASSSLLAGATGELFF,TGTGCCAGCAGTTCCCTCCTGGCGGGAGCTACCGGGGAGCTGTTTTTT
TRBV6-1,many,TRBJ2-7,.,CASRFLRHSYEQYF,TGTGCCAGCAGATTCCTTAGGCACTCCTACGAGCAGTACTTC
TRBV5-6,.,TRBJ1-6,TRBD1,CASSLGTGSSPLHF,TGTGCCAGCAGCTTGGGGACAGGGAGTTCACCCCTCCACTTT
TRBV29-1,.,TRBJ2-1,.,CSVEEWGSYNEQFF,TGCAGCGTCGAGGAGTGGGGTTCCTACAATGAGCAGTTCTTC
TRBV3-1,many,TRBJ2-3,TRBD2,CASSPVRTSGTDTQYF,TGTGCCAGCAGCCCAGTCCGGACTAGCGGGACAGATACGCAGTATTTT
TRBV28,few,TRBJ2-2,.,CASSQIGSASNTGELFF,TGTGCCAGCAGTCAAATCGGTTCGGCATCGAACACCGGGGAGCTGTTTTTT
TRBV4-1,few,TRBJ1-2,.,CASSQEGSGFIYGYTF,TGCGCCAGCAGCCAAGAAGGTTCTGGATTTATTTATGGCTACACCTTC
TRBV28,few,TRBJ2-1,TRBD2,CASSKTSGRWGEQFF,TGTGCCAGCAGTAAGACTAGCGGGAGGTGGGGTGAGCAGTTCTTC
TRBV6-1,many,TRBJ2-5,.,CATRQYQETQYF,TGTGCCACCCGACAGTACCAAGAGACCCAGTACTTC
TRBV24-1,many,TRBJ2-7,TRBD1,CATCRRDSEVYEQYF,TGTGCCACCTGCCGCCGGGACAGTGAGGTCTACGAGCAGTACTTC
TRBV14,.,TRBJ2-1,TRBD2,CASSLSGSKQFF,TGTGCCAGCAGCCTTAGCGGGAGCAAGCAGTTCTTC
TRBV4-1,once,TRBJ1-2,.,CASSQDRGQNLYGYTF,TGCGCCAGCAGCCAAGATAGGGGACAAAACCTCTATGGCTACACCTTC
TRBV11-2,many,TRBJ2-3,.,CASSLGVRGATDTQYF,TGTGCCAGCAGCTTAGGAGTCAGGGGAGCCACAGATACGCAGTATTTT
TRBV11-1,many,TRBJ2-7,.,CASSLRYPYEQYF,TGTGCCAGCAGCTTAAGGTATCCCTACGAGCAGTACTTC
TRBV6-2/TRBV6-3,many,TRBJ2-7,TRBD1,CASTKGTGAYEQYF,TGTGCCAGCACCAAGGGGACAGGGGCCTACGAGCAGTACTTC
TRBV12-3/TRBV12-4,many,TRBJ2-7,TRBD2,CASSATSASSYEQYF,TGTGCCAGCAGCGCAACTAGCGCGAGCTCCTACGAGCAGTACTTC
TRBV7-2,many,TRBJ2-7,.,CASSLAVVGEAYEQYF,TGTGCCAGCAGCTTAGCGGTTGTAGGAGAGGCCTACGAGCAGTACTTC
TRBV25-1,many,TRBJ2-5,TRBD2,CASSDPSGSGETQYF,TGTGCCAGCAGTGATCCTAGCGGGAGTGGAGAGACCCAGTACTTC
TRBV7-9,.,TRBJ1-6,.,CASSRRQTLLHF,TGTGCCAGCAGTCGCCGACAGACACTCCTCCACTTT
TRBV5-1,few,TRBJ1-4,.,CASSSWDMLNEKLFF,TGCGCCAGCAGCTCCTGGGACATGTTAAATGAAAAACTGTTTTTT
TRBV20-1,.,TRBJ2-1,.,CSAISLREFPYNEQFF,TGCAGTGCTATCTCCCTCCGGGAGTTCCCCTACAATGAGCAGTTCTTC
TRBV14,many,TRBJ2-3,.,CASSQDRRNTQYF,TGTGCCAGCAGCCAAGATAGGCGGAATACGCAGTATTTT
TRBV7-2,many,TRBJ2-2,TRBD2,CASSSSGSLGGELFF,TGTGCCAGCTCCTCTAGCGGGAGCTTGGGCGGGGAGCTGTTTTTT
TRBV5-5,many,TRBJ2-3,.,CASSLVAALTDTQYF,TGTGCCAGCAGCTTGGTAGCGGCGCTGACAGATACGCAGTATTTT
TRBV7-9,.,TRBJ2-4,TRBD2,CASSFLAGGLAKNIQYF,TGTGCCAGCAGCTTCCTAGCGGGAGGACTAGCCAAAAACATTCAGTACTTC
TRBV7-2,.,TRBJ1-5,TRBD1,CASSRWDRDFQPQHF,TGTGCCAGCAGCCGTTGGGACAGGGATTTTCAGCCCCAGCATTTT
TRBV20-1,many,TRBJ2-7,TRBD2,CSARDLLAGAYEQYF,TGCAGTGCTAGAGATCTGCTAGCGGGAGCCTACGAGCAGTACTTC
TRBV6-2/TRBV6-3,.,TRBJ1-3,TRBD1,CASSPSPTGERNTIYF,TGTGCCAGCAGCCCATCCCCCACAGGGGAGAGAAACACCATATATTTT
TRBV25-1,.,TRBJ2-1,.,CATSWGGGYNEQFF,TGTGCCACTTCTTGGGGGGGCGGGTACAATGAGCAGTTCTTC
TRBV20-1,many,TRBJ2-7,TRBD1,CSALGTGGTSYEQYF,TGCAGTGCTCTCGGGACAGGGGGCACTTCCTACGAGCAGTACTTC
TRBV7-2,many,TRBJ2-1,TRBD2,CASSLTSGSGNEQFF,TGTGCCAGCAGCTTGACTAGCGGGAGTGGCAATGAGCAGTTCTTC
TRBV3-1,many,TRBJ2-7,.,CASSQEQRSIEQYF,TGTGCCAGCAGCCAAGAACAGAGGAGTATCGAGCAGTACTTC
TRBV19,.,TRBJ2-1,TRBD2,CASSTSRLAGVNNEQFF,TGTGCCAGTAGTACCTCTCGACTAGCGGGAGTCAACAATGAGCAGTTCTTC
TRBV12-3/TRBV12-4,.,TRBJ1-1,.,CASSSPPAGEAFF,TGTGCCAGCAGTTCTCCCCCCGCCGGTGAAGCTTTCTTT
TRBV4-3,.,TRBJ1-1,.,CASSQGVRQGRTEAFF,TGCGCCAGCAGCCAAGGGGTGCGGCAGGGGCGCACTGAAGCTTTCTTT
TRBV6-1,many,TRBJ1-1,.,CASNSQRENTEAFF,TGTGCCAGCAACTCCCAGCGGGAGAACACTGAAGCTTTCTTT
TRBV4-1,many,TRBJ2-1,.,CASSQEYRAVDEQFF,TGCGCCAGCAGCCAAGAGTACAGGGCGGTCGATGAGCAGTTCTTC
TRBV7-6,many,TRBJ1-5,.,CASSLGRDTNQPQHF,TGTGCCAGCAGCTTAGGCCGGGACACAAATCAGCCCCAGCATTTT
TRBV3-1,many,TRBJ1-1,.,CASSPGNQAAEAFF,TGTGCCAGCAGCCCAGGGAACCAGGCCGCTGAAGCTTTCTTT
TRBV11-2,many,TRBJ2-7,.,CASSLEPSGGEQYF,TGTGCCAGCAGCTTAGAACCTTCTGGGGGCGAGCAGTACTTC
TRBV20-1,many,TRBJ1-5,TRBD1,CSAREGRGLVSNQPQHF,TGCAGTGCTCGGGAGGGTAGGGGGCTCGTTAGCAATCAGCCCCAGCATTTT
TRBV6-1,few,TRBJ1-1,.,CASSDRDMNTEAFF,TGTGCCAGCAGTGACAGGGATATGAACACTGAAGCTTTCTTT